This T cell receptor (beta chain) derives from a study of OX40 agonist ivuxolimab in advanced cancers. Study overall: People in dose escalation had one of these cancers: hepatocellular carcinoma, melanoma, renal cell or head and neck cancer. Findings and limits, study-wide: More expanded clones were seen, on average, in CD8+ T cells than in CD4+. Relatively little clonal expansion, among the lowest observed, appeared in partial responders at 0.1-3.0 mg/kg.

Blood specimens came from baseline, cycle 4 day 1, and cycle 7 day 1. Concerning this clone: Its antigen remains unidentified.

With 4 bases removed from V and 0 bases from J, the gap between germline ends came to 8 bases. Per the germline V gene, CDR1 is SGHRS and CDR2 is YFSETQ. There are 14 residues in the CDR3. TCRdb's copy holds only in-frame clones and misses some; the assay was immunoSEQ multiplex PCR. The sample consists of more than 90,000 clones, just under 85% of them appearing once. The sequence came from an adult with an advanced solid tumor such as melanoma, head and neck, liver or kidney cancer. The sequencing used CD4+ or CD8+ T cells sorted from blood, collected in a trial of the OX40 agonist ivuxolimab. This rearrangement joins TRBV5-1 to TRBJ1-3; D uncertain. CDR3 DNA: TGCGCCAGCAGCCTGGGCCCCTCTGGAAACACCATATATTTT. As protein: CASSLGPSGNTIYF.